This T cell receptor (beta chain) was identified during a study of T cell responses to AZD1222 COVID-19 vaccine. Trimming shortened V by 2 bases and J by 1 base, and 10 bases separated the two germline ends. The germline gives CDR1 SGDLS, CDR2 YYNGEE. This CDR3 is 15 amino acids long. Data came from immunoSEQ multiplex PCR; TCRdb stores just in-frame clones and leaves some out. This sample yields more than 95,000 clones, of which around nine tenths are seen a single time; 20% belongs to the top ten. The chain is built from TRBV9 and TRBJ1-5; D might be TRBD1 (5 bases). The material was peripheral blood, obtained on day 0 of AZD1222 vaccination. The receptor comes from an adult in good health. This chain's CDR3 is CASSVQGLSNQPQHF. CDR3 DNA sequence: TGTGCCAGCAGCGTTCAGGGACTGAGCAATCAGCCCCAGCATTTT.